The TCR beta chain described here comes from a study of post-analysis software for immune sequencing data. Study findings and constraints: TRBV segments more frequent in patients than in controls numbered several and included TRBV5-6, TRBV5-1 and TRBV20-1. Samples made in the same batch grouped tightly together by F measure.

V was pared by 9 bases and J by 13 bases, with 9 bases of the junction left unmatched. Germline CDR1 and CDR2: MDHEN and SYDVKM. CDR3 length: 11 amino acids. Prepared libraries of TCR beta cDNA carried unique molecular identifiers. In TCRdb, the PCR reads were re-called with MiXCR into one record per CDR3 protein. There are about 200,000 distinct CDR3 sequences in the sample; 29% occur only once, and around 3.7% lies in the top ten. There are many counts of this clonotype. The target antigen is unknown. Sample: blood. The chain has TRBV28 and TRBJ2-1, with TRBD2 matching 7 bases. This sequence was found in a girl under 18 with multiple sclerosis. The CDR3, as DNA: TGTGCCAGTCCCAGCACTAGCGAACAGTTCTTC. Encoded protein: CASPSTSEQFF.